The 2 T cell receptor beta chains below come from one sample, sequenced in a study of blood T cell repertoires in COVID-19. The protocol was immunoSEQ multiplex PCR, while the TCRdb copy is restricted to in-frame clones and leaves out a portion. The data contain some 240,000 clones, 80% to 90% of them singletons. The sequencing sample was made of peripheral blood. Source of these receptors: a man in his fifties or sixties with active or convalescent COVID-19.

J is TRBJ2-6 and V is TRBV5-1; weak D call: TRBD1 (6 bases). The CDR3 runs 14 residues. CDR1 and CDR2 (germline): SGHRS, YFSETQ. Trimming took off 1 base at V and 8 bases at J, with 10 bases between the two ends. CDR3 sequence: CASSLTGKTNVLTF. CDR3 nucleotides: TGCGCCAGCAGCTTGACAGGGAAAACCAACGTCCTGACTTTC.

This chain joins TRBV28 and TRBJ1-1, with TRBD1 matching 8 bases. CDR3 length equals 17 residues. The germline CDR1 and CDR2 sequences are MDHEN and SYDVKM. With V trimmed by 6 bases and J by 8 bases, 20 bases remained unmatched. The CDR3 loop reads CASRPSPLRTGRREAFF. CDR3 DNA: TGTGCCAGCAGACCCTCACCACTCAGGACAGGGCGAAGAGAAGCTTTCTTT.